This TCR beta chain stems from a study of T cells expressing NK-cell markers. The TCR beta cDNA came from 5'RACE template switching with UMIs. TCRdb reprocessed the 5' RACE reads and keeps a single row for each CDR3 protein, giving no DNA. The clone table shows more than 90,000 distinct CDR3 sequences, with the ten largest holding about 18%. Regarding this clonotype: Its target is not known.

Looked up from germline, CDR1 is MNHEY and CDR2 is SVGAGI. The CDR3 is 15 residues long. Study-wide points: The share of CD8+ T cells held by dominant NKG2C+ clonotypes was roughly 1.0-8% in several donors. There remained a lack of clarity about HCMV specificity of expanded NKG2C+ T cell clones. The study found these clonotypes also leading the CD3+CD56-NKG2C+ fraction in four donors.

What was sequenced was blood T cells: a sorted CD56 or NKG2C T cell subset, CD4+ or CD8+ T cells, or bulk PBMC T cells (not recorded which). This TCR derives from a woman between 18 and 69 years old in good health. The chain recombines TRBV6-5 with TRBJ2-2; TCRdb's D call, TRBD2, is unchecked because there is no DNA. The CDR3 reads CASSYAEREAGELFF.